What follows are 23 T cell receptor beta chains derived from one specimen sequenced in a study of T cell clones after liver transplantation. Profiling relied on immunoSEQ multiplex PCR, and the TCRdb table lists in-frame clones only, not all of them. The sample carries under 5,000 clones, roughly two fifths recorded once. Alloreactive TCRbeta sequences came from sequencing proliferating CFSE-low cells in the MLR. The antigens for these receptors are not known. The sequencing input was CD4+ T cells from cultured PBMCs. The receptors were sampled from a human patient who received a liver transplant. Some T cells may have come from the graft donor.

This chain links TRBV5-1 with TRBJ2-5, with 11 bases fitting TRBD2. Germline V lookup: CDR1 SGHRS, CDR2 YFSETQ. The CDR3 consists of 15 residues. Trimming took 2 bases from V and 2 from J; bases not matched to a gene: 2. The CDR3 region has the DNA TGCGCCAGCAGCTTCCGACTAGCGGGACAAGAGACCCAGTACTTC. Its translation is CASSFRLAGQETQYF.

V and J are TRBV6-6 and TRBJ1-2, with a weak D call TRBD1 (5 bases). This CDR3 spans 12 amino acids. Between the trimmed V and J ends, which lost 2 bases and 4 bases, there was a span of 5 bases. CDR1 is MNHNY and CDR2 is SVGAGI in the germline V gene (reference sequence). The CDR3: CASSYGGYGYTF. CDR3 coding DNA: TGTGCCAGCAGTTACGGGGGCTATGGCTACACCTTC.

The V call is TRBV28, the J call TRBJ2-3; the D is unclear. The CDR3 sequence is 13 residues long. The germline V gene has CDR1 MDHEN and CDR2 SYDVKM. Trimming shortened V by 6 bases and J by 2 bases, and 9 bases separated the two germline ends. In DNA, the CDR3 is TGTGCCAGCAGAACAGTGGCCACAGATACGCAGTATTTT. Its protein product is CASRTVATDTQYF.

This clone was seen a handful of times. The J gene is TRBJ2-1, the V gene TRBV28; D remains ambiguous. Trimming removed 3 bases from V and 10 bases from J, with 22 bases in between. This CDR3 is 16 amino acids long. CDR1 is MDHEN and CDR2 is SYDVKM in the germline V gene. Written as DNA, the CDR3 is TGTGCCAGCAGTTTCGGTGTAAGGCGGCAGAAGGGAGAGCAGTTCTTC. This sequence encodes CASSFGVRRQKGEQFF.

V usage is TRBV9 and J usage is TRBJ1-1; D might be TRBD1 (6 bases). Deletions cut 0 bases from V and 3 bases from J, with 12 bases between. The CDR3 sequence is 15 residues long. Germline assignment: CDR1 SGDLS and CDR2 YYNGEE. The CDR3 sequence is CASSVDPGGHTEAFF. The CDR3 DNA reads as TGTGCCAGCAGCGTAGATCCCGGGGGCCACACTGAAGCTTTCTTT. Full variable domain (outside the CDR3, taken from reference TRBV9 and TRBJ1-1): DSGVTQTPKHLITATGQRVTLRCSPRSGDLSVYWYQQSLDQGLQFLIQYYNGEERAKGNILERFSAQQFPDLHSELNLSSLELGDSALYFCASSVDPGGHTEAFFGQGTRLTVV.

The rearrangement uses TRBV27 and TRBJ2-1; TRBD2 matches 10 bases. The CDR3 spans 13 residues. Germline-derived CDR1 and CDR2 are MNHEY and SMNVEV (reference sequence). With 5 bases clipped from V and 14 bases from J, the junction kept 9 bases outside the gene matches. The CDR3 coding sequence is TGTGCCAGCAGTACTCTCGGACTAGCGGATAAGTTCTTC. It translates to CASSTLGLADKFF.

V usage is TRBV6-1 and J usage is TRBJ2-7; TRBD1 matches at 8 bases. The J segment lost 3 bases and the V segment lost 10 bases, leaving 5 bases of the junction unmatched. The CDR3 runs to 12 residues. CDR1 MNHNS and CDR2 SASEGT come from the germline V gene. The CDR3 sequence: CAIDTGGYEQYF. The CDR3 DNA reads as TGTGCCATCGACACAGGGGGCTACGAGCAGTACTTC.

This sequence joins TRBV7-8 and TRBJ2-1; D is perhaps TRBD2 (6 bases). Germline CDR1 reads SGHVS; CDR2 reads FQNEAQ. CDR3 length equals 12 residues. V shed 0 bases and J shed 9 bases, with 6 bases lying between them. The CDR3 sequence is CASSLAGGEQFF. The DNA for the CDR3 is TGTGCCAGCAGCTTAGCGGGGGGTGAGCAGTTCTTC.

This clone came up a few times. The rearrangement uses TRBV2 and TRBJ2-7, with 7 bases that match TRBD2. Trimming removed 8 bases from V and 2 bases from J; junction bases left unmatched: 9. Germline loops: CDR1 SNHLY, CDR2 FYNNEI. This CDR3 has 14 residues. DNA for the CDR3: TGTGCCAGCGGGTGGGGGAGCGGGACCTACGAGCAGTACTTC. It specifies CASGWGSGTYEQYF.

The chain uses TRBV5-4 and TRBJ2-6, with a possible D match to TRBD2 (5 bases). There are 16 residues in the CDR3. V shed 0 bases and J shed 1 base, with 8 bases lying between them. Germline CDR1 SGHNT, CDR2 YYREEE (reference sequence). Written as DNA, the CDR3 is TGTGCCAGCAGCTTGGCGGGAATATCTGGGGCCAACGTCCTGACTTTC. Protein product: CASSLAGISGANVLTF.

This clone was observed a few times. This chain joins TRBV6-5 and TRBJ1-1; TRBD1 is a possible D gene (5 bases). Germline values: CDR1 MNHEY, CDR2 SVGAGI. The CDR3 contains 14 residues. Trimming took off 5 bases at V and 0 bases at J, with 10 bases between the two ends. CDR3 coding DNA: TGTGCCAGCAGTATGGACAACTTGAACACTGAAGCTTTCTTT. Residues: CASSMDNLNTEAFF.

The chain has TRBV5-4 and TRBJ2-3, with 9 positions matching TRBD2. V was clipped by 3 bases and J by 3 bases; unmatched bases: 2. CDR3 length: 14 amino acids. Germline lookup yields CDR1 SGHNT and CDR2 YYREEE (reference sequence). CDR3 nucleotide sequence: TGTGCCAGCAGCTCGGGACTAGCAACAGATACGCAGTATTTT. Encoded protein: CASSSGLATDTQYF.

This clone ranks as medium-sized (0.01 to 0.1%). J is TRBJ1-1 and V is TRBV11-2; D uncertain. Germline CDR1 and CDR2: SGHAT and FQNNGV. The CDR3 has 13 residues. V was cut by 3 bases and J by 4 bases, with 9 bases left in between. CDR3 coding DNA: TGTGCCAGCAGCTTCAGCGATTTCACTGAAGCTTTCTTT. Amino acid sequence: CASSFSDFTEAFF.

CDR3 in DNA: TGTGCCAGCATCCCCTCCCCCGGGACAGGGAAAGGTTCCTACAATGAGCAGTTCTTC. Protein: CASIPSPGTGKGSYNEQFF. The chain joins TRBV28 to TRBJ2-1, with TRBD1 matching over 9 bases. Germline-derived CDR1 and CDR2 are MDHEN and SYDVKM. J gave up 1 base and V 7 bases, and 17 bases lay outside the gene matches. This CDR3 comprises 19 residues.

The chain links TRBV19 to TRBJ1-1; 9 bases line up with TRBD1. This CDR3 region has 14 residues. The ends lost 7 bases at V and 5 bases at J; junction bases unmatched: 8. Germline V gene data show CDR1 as LNHDA and CDR2 as SQIVND (reference sequence). The CDR3 DNA reads TGTGCCAGTACCTTCGGACAGGGGAAGACTGAAGCTTTCTTT. It translates to CASTFGQGKTEAFF.

This clone has just one count. The chain couples TRBV28 to TRBJ2-1; D unclear. Germline CDR1 and CDR2: MDHEN and SYDVKM. CDR3 length: 15 amino acids. Trimming removed 2 bases from V and 1 base from J, with 9 bases in between. The CDR3 DNA reads TGTGCCAGCAGTTTACCCCTCGGGTCCTACAATGAGCAGTTCTTC. This translates into CASSLPLGSYNEQFF.

This chain uses TRBV7-2 with TRBJ2-2, with unresolved D. Germline CDR1 SGHTA, CDR2 FQGNSA. Trimming removed 6 bases at V and 5 bases at J, with 16 bases between. CDR3 size: 15 residues. CDR3 sequence (DNA): TGTGCCAGCAGTTTTTCGGTAGCAGCGACCGGGGAGCTGTTTTTT. It specifies CASSFSVAATGELFF.

There are a few counts of this clone. The V gene is TRBV18, the J gene TRBJ2-1; 14 bases are a match to TRBD2. Germline V gene sequence: CDR1 KGHSH, CDR2 LQKENI. V was pared by 0 bases and J by 8 bases, with 3 bases of the junction left unmatched. The CDR3 length is 16 residues. CDR3 sequence: CASSPPGLAGDYEQFF. In nucleotides, the CDR3 is TGTGCCAGCTCACCACCGGGACTAGCGGGAGACTATGAGCAGTTCTTC.

DNA of the CDR3: TGTGCCTGGAGTGCGTACAGGGGGCACGAGCAGTACTTC. Protein product: CAWSAYRGHEQYF. V is TRBV30 and J is TRBJ2-7; 9 nucleotides match TRBD1. CDR3 length equals 13 residues. J was trimmed by 5 bases and V by 1 base; bases with no gene match: 3. Per germline, CDR1 GTSNPN and CDR2 SVGIG (reference sequence).

This clone is medium-sized (0.01 to 0.1%) by share. Within the sample, other DNA sequences also encode this same CDR3. The chain uses TRBV7-2 and TRBJ2-1; D uncertain. The germline CDR1 and CDR2 sequences are SGHTA and FQGNSA. The CDR3 covers 11 residues. V shed 1 base and J shed 10 bases, with 5 bases lying between them. For the CDR3, the DNA is TGTGCCAGCAGCTTAGTAAACGAGCAGTTCTTC. This encodes CASSLVNEQFF.

This clone occurred a few times. The rearrangement uses TRBV5-1 and TRBJ1-1; no clear D. This CDR3 has 13 residues. Trimming pared 2 bases from V and 1 base from J, leaving 6 bases between. Germline assignment: CDR1 SGHRS and CDR2 YFSETQ. The CDR3 here is CASSLVPNTEAFF. The CDR3 coding sequence is TGCGCCAGCAGCTTAGTTCCGAACACTGAAGCTTTCTTT.

J is TRBJ2-2 and V is TRBV19, with a weak D call TRBD2 (6 bases). Germline-derived CDR1 and CDR2 are LNHDA and SQIVND (reference sequence). V dropped 1 base and J dropped 3 bases, with 21 bases sitting between them. The CDR3 is made up of 19 amino acids. CDR3: CASSIVGSGLRGDTGELFF. CDR3 in DNA: TGTGCCAGTAGTATAGTTGGTAGCGGCCTAAGGGGAGACACCGGGGAGCTGTTTTTT.

This clone was observed a few times. The chain is built from TRBV23-1 and TRBJ2-5, with 10 bases fitting TRBD1. TRBV23-1 is designated an ORF whose function remains uncertain. V was pared by 4 bases and J by 1 base, with 18 bases of the junction left unmatched. CDR3 size: 20 residues. CDR3 region: CASSRPSIPWDRGLQETQYF. Here the CDR3 DNA reads TGCGCCAGCAGTCGACCCAGCATTCCGTGGGACAGGGGACTCCAAGAGACCCAGTACTTC.